This T cell receptor (beta chain) was documented in a study of cytomegalovirus exposure and HLA in healthy donors. PCR used 60 Vbeta primers and 13 Jbeta primers. Authors' methods: The count from a later analysis was 79 million or so unique TCR beta chains, 9 million to 12 million of them shared. Some clones are missing from TCRdb's copy, which holds only in-frame ones; the method was immunoSEQ multiplex PCR. V, J and clone size are taken as reported in that table, and D and trimming were inferred from the DNA itself. The sample totals some 120,000 clones. Points on this clone: Its antigen is unidentified.

Study-level points and caveats: Most TCR beta V segments were productive about 87% or about 30% of the time in an earlier analysis. Most of the CMV-associated TCR beta chains (in a later analysis) appeared to be HLA-restricted. Reportedly, TCR beta sequences accurately predicted HLA-A and HLA-B alleles in most subjects.

V shed 4 bases, J shed 14 bases, and the junction held 3 bases outside the gene matches. This CDR3 spans 12 amino acids. CDR1 and CDR2 (germline): MNHEY, SVGAGI. The chain recombines TRBV6-5 with TRBJ2-1; TRBD2 aligns across 12 bases. Material: PBMCs. The receptor comes from a man in his forties in good health and CMV-seronegative. CDR3 region: CASSSTSGSEFF. The CDR3 coding sequence is TGTGCCAGCAGTTCGACTAGCGGGAGCGAGTTCTTC.